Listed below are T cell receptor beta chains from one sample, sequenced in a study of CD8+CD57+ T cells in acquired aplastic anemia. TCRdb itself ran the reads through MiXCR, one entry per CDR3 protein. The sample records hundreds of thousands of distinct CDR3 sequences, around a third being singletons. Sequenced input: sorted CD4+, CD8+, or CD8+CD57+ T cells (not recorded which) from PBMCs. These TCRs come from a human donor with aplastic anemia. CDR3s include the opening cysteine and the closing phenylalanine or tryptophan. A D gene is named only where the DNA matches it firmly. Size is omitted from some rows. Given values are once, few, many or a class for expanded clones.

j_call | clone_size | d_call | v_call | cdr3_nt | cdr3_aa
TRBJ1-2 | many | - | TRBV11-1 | TGTGCCAGCAGCCCCACCTTAGGTCTCGCAGACTATGGCTACACCTTC | CASSPTLGLADYGYTF
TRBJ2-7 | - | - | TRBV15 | TGTGCCACCAGCAGAGCCGACTACTCCTACGAGCAGTACTTC | CATSRADYSYEQYF
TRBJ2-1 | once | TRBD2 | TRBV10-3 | TGTGCCATCAGTGAAGGTGCAGCGGGAGTAGTGGAGCAGTTCTTC | CAISEGAAGVVEQFF
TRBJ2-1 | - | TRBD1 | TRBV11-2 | TGTGCCAGCAGCGCACAGGGGCCGATCGACAATGAGCAGTTCTTC | CASSAQGPIDNEQFF
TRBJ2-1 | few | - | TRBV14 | TGTGCCAGCAGCGAAGTCACCCTGCTCTACAATGAGCAGTTCTTC | CASSEVTLLYNEQFF
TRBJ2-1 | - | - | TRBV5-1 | TGCGCCAGCAGCACGGAGTCCTACACTGAGCAGTTCTTC | CASSTESYTEQFF
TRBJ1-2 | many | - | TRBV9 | TGTGCCAGCAGCGTAGGGACCGGGGCCTATGGCTACACCTTC | CASSVGTGAYGYTF
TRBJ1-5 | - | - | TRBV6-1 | TGTGCCAGCAACCGCCGACAGGTCAATCAGCCCCAGCATTTT | CASNRRQVNQPQHF
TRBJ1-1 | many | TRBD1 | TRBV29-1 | TGCGTACCGGGGGGACAGGGTACCCCTGAAGCTTTCTTT | CVPGGQGTPEAFF
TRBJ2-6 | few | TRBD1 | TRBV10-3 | TGTGCCATCAGTGCAGGCAGGGGGAAGGCTGGGGTCAACGTCCTGACTTTC | CAISAGRGKAGVNVLTF
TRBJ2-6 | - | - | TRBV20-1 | TGCAGTGCCTCCCCTAAGACAGCTGGGGCCAACGTCCTGACTTTC | CSASPKTAGANVLTF
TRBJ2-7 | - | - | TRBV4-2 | TGTGCCAGCGAGGCAGGGCATAGGAACGAGCAGTACTTC | CASEAGHRNEQYF
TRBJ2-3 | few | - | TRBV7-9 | TGTGCCAGCAACCTGATCAGCACAGATACGCAGTATTTT | CASNLISTDTQYF
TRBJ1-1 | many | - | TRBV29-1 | TGCGCCGCCAGGGGCGGTATGAACACTGAAGCTTTCTTT | CAARGGMNTEAFF
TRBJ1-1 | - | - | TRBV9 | TGTGCCAGCAGCGTACGGGGTACGGCCACTGAAGCTTTCTTT | CASSVRGTATEAFF
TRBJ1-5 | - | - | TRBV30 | TGTGCCTGGAGTCCGACCCTTAATCAGCCCCAGCATTTT | CAWSPTLNQPQHF
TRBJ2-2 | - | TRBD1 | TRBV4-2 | TGTGCCAGCAGCCAAGGGGACAGGGGGGTCTTTGCCGGGGAGCTGTTTTTT | CASSQGDRGVFAGELFF
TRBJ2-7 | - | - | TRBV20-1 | TGCAGTGCTAGAGGGAGAACGGCCGACTCCTACGAGCAGTACTTC | CSARGRTADSYEQYF
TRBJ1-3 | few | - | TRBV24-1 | TGTGCCACCAGTGGTGTTGGGCCAGGATCTGGAAACACCATATATTTT | CATSGVGPGSGNTIYF
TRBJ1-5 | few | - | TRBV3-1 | TGTGCCAGCAGCCAAGCGGGGAGAGGCAATCAGCCCCAGCATTTT | CASSQAGRGNQPQHF
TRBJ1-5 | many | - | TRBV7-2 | TGTGCCAGCAGCAGTGGACGGGCCCAGCCCCAGCATTTT | CASSSGRAQPQHF
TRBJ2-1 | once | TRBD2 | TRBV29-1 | TGCAGCTGCGGGACTAGCGGGGGAGGTGAGCAGTTCTTC | CSCGTSGGGEQFF
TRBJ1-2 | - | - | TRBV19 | TGTGCCAGTAGACCCATCACGGGGGCGGCGTATGGCTACACCTTC | CASRPITGAAYGYTF
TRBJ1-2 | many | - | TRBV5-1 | TGTGCCAGCAGCTTAGAGGGACAAAACTATGGCTACACCTTC | CASSLEGQNYGYTF